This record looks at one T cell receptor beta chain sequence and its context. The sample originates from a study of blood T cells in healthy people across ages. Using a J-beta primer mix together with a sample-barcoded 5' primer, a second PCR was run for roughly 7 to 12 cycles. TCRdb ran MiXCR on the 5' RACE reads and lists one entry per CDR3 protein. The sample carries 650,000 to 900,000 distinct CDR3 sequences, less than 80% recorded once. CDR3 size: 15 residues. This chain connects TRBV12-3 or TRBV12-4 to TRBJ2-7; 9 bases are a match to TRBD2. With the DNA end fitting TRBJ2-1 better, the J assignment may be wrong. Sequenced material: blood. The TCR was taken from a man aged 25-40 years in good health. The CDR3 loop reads CASSLKRGALNEQFF. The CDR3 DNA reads TGTGCCAGCAGTTTGAAGCGGGGGGCCCTCAATGAGCAGTTCTTC.